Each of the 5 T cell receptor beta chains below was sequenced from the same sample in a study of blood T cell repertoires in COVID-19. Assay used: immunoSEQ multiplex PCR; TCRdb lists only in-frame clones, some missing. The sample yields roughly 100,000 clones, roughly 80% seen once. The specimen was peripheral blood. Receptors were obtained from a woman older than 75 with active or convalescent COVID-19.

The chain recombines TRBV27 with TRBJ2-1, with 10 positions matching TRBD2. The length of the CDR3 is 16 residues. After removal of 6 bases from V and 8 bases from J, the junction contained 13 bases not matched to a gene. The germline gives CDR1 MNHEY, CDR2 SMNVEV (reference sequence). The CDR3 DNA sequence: TGTGCCAGCAGGCCCGGGCGGCTAGCGGGAGTCGATGAGCAGTTCTTC. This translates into CASRPGRLAGVDEQFF.

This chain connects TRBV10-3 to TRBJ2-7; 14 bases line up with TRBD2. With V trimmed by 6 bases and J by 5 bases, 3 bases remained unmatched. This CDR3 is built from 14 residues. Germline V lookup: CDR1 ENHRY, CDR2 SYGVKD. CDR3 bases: TGTGCCATCAGCGGACTAGCGGGAGGTAACGAGCAGTACTTC. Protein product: CAISGLAGGNEQYF.

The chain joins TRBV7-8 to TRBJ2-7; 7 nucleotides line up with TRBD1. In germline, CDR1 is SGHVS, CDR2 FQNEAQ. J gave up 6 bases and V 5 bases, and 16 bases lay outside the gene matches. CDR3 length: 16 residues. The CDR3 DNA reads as TGTGCCAGCAGCCCCCACCCCCGGGACAGCTGGGCCGAGCAGTACTTC. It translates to CASSPHPRDSWAEQYF.

This chain's CDR3 is CASSYSMIGTEAFF. The DNA of the CDR3 is TGTGCCAGCAGTTACTCGATGATCGGCACTGAAGCTTTCTTT. The J gene is TRBJ1-1, the V gene TRBV6-2 or TRBV6-3; no reliable D call. Between the trimmed V and J ends, which lost 0 bases and 4 bases, there was a span of 9 bases. This CDR3 spans 14 amino acids. CDR1 is MNHEY, CDR2 SVGEGT, per germline.

CDR3 DNA sequence: TGCGCCAGCAGTCCCTCCGACAGGGGTGGGTTAGTGGGCACAGATACGCAGTATTTT. Amino acid sequence: CASSPSDRGGLVGTDTQYF. The gene calls are TRBV5-1 and TRBJ2-3, with 8 bases aligning to TRBD1. The germline gives CDR1 SGHRS, CDR2 YFSETQ. This CDR3 has 19 amino acids. The ends lost 5 bases at V and 1 base at J; junction bases unmatched: 18. Variable domain in full (rest from reference TRBV5-1 and TRBJ2-3): KAGVTQTPRYLIKTRGQQVTLSCSPISGHRSVSWYQQTPGQGLQFLFEYFSETQRNKGNFPGRFSGRQFSNSRSEMNVSTLELGDSALYLCASSPSDRGGLVGTDTQYFGPGTRLTVL.